This T cell receptor beta chain emerged from a study of shared clonotypes between healthy human individuals. Study at large: CD4 naive and memory got three plates each, CD8 naive two, CD8 memory one.

In regard to this clone: Its specificity is unknown.

The germline CDR1 and CDR2 sequences are LNHDA and SQIVND (reference sequence). Trimming pared 4 bases from V and 1 base from J, leaving 10 bases between. The CDR3 extends over 14 amino acids. Profiled with immunoSEQ multiplex PCR; TCRdb holds only in-frame clones, not every one. This sample carries about 2.1 million clones, about 92% of them seen once, and the ten largest clones take around 1.7%. Naive CD8 isolation took CD45RO-negative cells positively selected for CCR7 and excluded terminally differentiated effector memory CD45RA+ cells. Study results and limitations: The generation probabilities recorded for non-shared clonotypes fell below those of clonotypes shared by all four donors. In having few donors, the study represented limited genetic and exposure-history diversity.

Sequenced material: naive CD8+ T cells from PBMCs. The clonotype comes from a man aged 18 to 29 in good health. Some clones in this sample may be carry-over from other donors' samples. This rearrangement joins TRBV19 to TRBJ1-1; D might be TRBD1 (5 bases). CDR3 bases: TGTGCCAGTAGTACGTGGGGCCCGAACACTGAAGCTTTCTTT. This codes for CASSTWGPNTEAFF.